This T cell receptor (beta chain) comes out of a study of blood T cell repertoires in COVID-19. Across the whole study: The origin of the acute and convalescent COVID-19 samples was the United States, Italy and Spain.

Participants were aged about 18 to 100 years from around 24 US areas. Clones were read by immunoSEQ multiplex PCR, and TCRdb kept only the in-frame ones, dropping some. The repertoire consists of about 370,000 clones, with approximately 89% occurring once and the leading ten covering roughly 0.9%. The TCR originated in a woman aged 40 to 49 who had been exposed to COVID-19. Sequencing was carried out using PBMCs or T cells enriched from blood (not recorded which).

CDR3: CASSSGLASMGTGELFF. CDR3 coding DNA: TGTGCCAGCAGCTCGGGACTAGCTTCCATGGGGACCGGGGAGCTGTTTTTT. The chain combines TRBV7-3 with TRBJ2-2, with 9 bases matching TRBD2. V lost 4 bases, J lost 5 bases, and 11 bases stayed unmatched. The CDR3 length is 17 residues. Germline lookup yields CDR1 SGHTA and CDR2 FQGTGA.